This is a list of T cell receptor beta chains from one sample in a study of T cell responses to AZD1222 COVID-19 vaccine. Clones were read by immunoSEQ multiplex PCR, and TCRdb kept only the in-frame ones, dropping some. The data show approximately 77,000 clones, with roughly 90% seen just once and roughly 5.1% held by the top ten. The sequenced sample was peripheral blood, obtained 28 days after the second AZD1222 dose. The receptors originated from an adult who received the AZD1222 COVID-19 vaccine. Each CDR3 is given with its conserved first and last residue. The order of the fields is CDR3 protein, V gene, J gene.

CASSPGPPYNEQFF	TRBV18	TRBJ2-1
CASSLKWLGLPLEQYF	TRBV28	TRBJ2-7
CASSHVRPRDFMNTGELFF	TRBV7-7	TRBJ2-2
CASSPRLAGNTDTQYF	TRBV19	TRBJ2-3
CASSSDRGLDEQFF	TRBV5-6	TRBJ2-1
CASSLLLDGGTEAFF	TRBV5-1	TRBJ1-1
CASSVTSKGRGETQYF	TRBV9	TRBJ2-5
CASSWQVGDTGELFF	TRBV6-2/TRBV6-3	TRBJ2-2
CASSLPGLWDNEKLFF	TRBV7-9	TRBJ1-4
CASSLLGGDYNEQFF	TRBV7-2	TRBJ2-1
CASRGRPRSNEKLFF	TRBV6-5	TRBJ1-4
CASSESQWNEQFF	TRBV25-1	TRBJ2-1
CASSSLRDRVHEQYF	TRBV5-1	TRBJ2-7
CASSAPGGQETQYF	TRBV5-1	TRBJ2-5
CATSRDPAGAWEQYF	TRBV15	TRBJ2-7
CASMNDEQYF	TRBV4-1	TRBJ2-7
CASSLHPRQGRRNTIYF	TRBV5-5	TRBJ1-3
CASSSRTADNEQFF	TRBV5-4	TRBJ2-1
CASSPGTVLYEQYF	TRBV3-1/TRBV3-2	TRBJ2-7
CASSKKGTSETQYF	TRBV7-2	TRBJ2-5
CSAIQEETQYF	TRBV20-1	TRBJ2-5
CASSQVPLGEQYF	TRBV3-1/TRBV3-2	TRBJ2-7
CASSEEARRRELFF	TRBV6-1	TRBJ2-2
CASSTGQGGYGYTF	TRBV11-2	TRBJ1-2
CASSQLRTGNYGYTF	TRBV14	TRBJ1-2
CASSPDWNTEAFF	TRBV3-1/TRBV3-2	TRBJ1-1
CASSALQGHTEAFF	TRBV9	TRBJ1-1
CASTPSGGGYEQYF	TRBV19	TRBJ2-7
CASSLTTRNTEAFF	TRBV27	TRBJ1-1
CATSRVTGDVGAFF	TRBV15	TRBJ1-1
CASSPQGGALRDIQYF	TRBV7-3	TRBJ2-4
CASSQEARDYGYTF	TRBV4-2	TRBJ1-2
CASARGHTTYEQYF	TRBV5-1	TRBJ2-7
CASSQESMGLGETQYF	TRBV4-3	TRBJ2-5
CAISDRRQDQPQHF	TRBV10-3	TRBJ1-5
CAWSVSTPDGTQYF	TRBV30	TRBJ2-3
CSSRQGDGYTF	TRBV29-1	TRBJ1-2
CASSLVQAELFF	TRBV5-1	TRBJ2-2
CASSETSGSYEQYF	TRBV19	TRBJ2-7
CASSNQAGGGTWTGELFF	TRBV10-2	TRBJ2-2
CASSSVGGGSGPTQYF	TRBV5-1	TRBJ2-3
CASSYSRQGAGEQYF	TRBV6-5	TRBJ2-7
CASSEAREDTQYF	TRBV10-1	TRBJ2-3
CAWSGSYEQYF	TRBV30	TRBJ2-7
CASSLKATTWYF	TRBV28	TRBJ2-7
CASSYPIGGAGGPWIYEQYF	TRBV28	TRBJ2-7
CASRLDGGNTEAFF	TRBV2	TRBJ1-1
CASSFDLTRRSYNEQFF	TRBV7-2	TRBJ2-1
CSVEYGYTF	TRBV29-1	TRBJ1-2
CASSLVSQGTDTQYF	TRBV5-1	TRBJ2-3
CAAQPPERDTQYF	TRBV10-3	TRBJ2-3
CASSQSGTSGGKETQYF	TRBV23-1	TRBJ2-5
CASSRQGGANVLTF	TRBV6-5	TRBJ2-6
CASRQQGGYGYTF	TRBV19	TRBJ1-2